Listed below are T cell receptor beta chains from one sample, sequenced in a study of cytotoxic CD8 clonotypes in ibrutinib-treated CLL. Using immunoSEQ multiplex PCR, the repertoire was profiled, and TCRdb retains in-frame clones only, with some absent. The repertoire consists of about 140,000 clones, with around 82% occurring once and the leading ten covering approximately 7.6%. Source: PBMCs, taken after 36 months of ibrutinib treatment. Receptors originate from a human donor with chronic lymphocytic leukemia. CDR3s include the opening cysteine and the closing phenylalanine or tryptophan. The D gene is left open where the match is weak. The listing skips clone size in some rows; elsewhere it reads once, few, many or a size class.

d_gene: TRBD2; v_gene: TRBV5-4; j_gene: TRBJ2-3; abundance: .; CDR3nt: TGTGCCAGCAGCTTGGGACTAGCGGGGGCCCCACAGTATTTT; CDR3aa: CASSLGLAGAPQYF
d_gene: .; v_gene: TRBV7-9; j_gene: TRBJ1-1; abundance: .; CDR3nt: TGTGCCAGCAGCCCAGAGGGCAGAAACACTGAAGCTTTCTTT; CDR3aa: CASSPEGRNTEAFF
d_gene: .; v_gene: TRBV18; j_gene: TRBJ2-6; abundance: .; CDR3nt: TGTGCCAGCTCACCATCGTTAAACTCTGGGGCCAACGTCCTGACTTTC; CDR3aa: CASSPSLNSGANVLTF
d_gene: TRBD2; v_gene: TRBV2; j_gene: TRBJ2-1; abundance: .; CDR3nt: TGTGCCTCTCACGGGAGTAGCGGGGTAGAGCAGTTCTTC; CDR3aa: CASHGSSGVEQFF
d_gene: TRBD1; v_gene: TRBV19; j_gene: TRBJ1-5; abundance: few; CDR3nt: TGTGCCAGTAGTATTAACAGGGGCAGCAATCAGCCCCAGCATTTT; CDR3aa: CASSINRGSNQPQHF
d_gene: TRBD1; v_gene: TRBV4-1; j_gene: TRBJ1-5; abundance: .; CDR3nt: TGCGCCAGCAGCCAAGATGAGGGGGCTGGTCAGCCCCAGCATTTT; CDR3aa: CASSQDEGAGQPQHF
d_gene: .; v_gene: TRBV6-6; j_gene: TRBJ2-7; abundance: .; CDR3nt: TGTGCCAGCAGTTACCGATACGAGCAGTACTTC; CDR3aa: CASSYRYEQYF
d_gene: .; v_gene: TRBV4-1; j_gene: TRBJ1-1; abundance: .; CDR3nt: TGCGCCAGCAGCCGGATTCTCGGGGTGAGGAACACTGAAGCTTTCTTT; CDR3aa: CASSRILGVRNTEAFF
d_gene: .; v_gene: TRBV28; j_gene: TRBJ2-7; abundance: .; CDR3nt: TGTGCCAGCAGTCCACACAGGGTTGCCTACGAGCAGTACTTC; CDR3aa: CASSPHRVAYEQYF
d_gene: .; v_gene: TRBV2; j_gene: TRBJ1-5; abundance: .; CDR3nt: TGTGCCAGCAGTGAAATCCCCGGACAGCCCCAGCATTTT; CDR3aa: CASSEIPGQPQHF
d_gene: .; v_gene: TRBV2; j_gene: TRBJ2-3; abundance: .; CDR3nt: TGTGCCAGCCGTATACTAGTTCGCACAGATACGCAGTATTTT; CDR3aa: CASRILVRTDTQYF
d_gene: .; v_gene: TRBV7-9; j_gene: TRBJ1-2; abundance: .; CDR3nt: TGTGCCAGCAGCTTAGTACAGTTGGGGGGCTATGGCTACACCTTC; CDR3aa: CASSLVQLGGYGYTF
d_gene: TRBD1; v_gene: TRBV11-3; j_gene: TRBJ1-1; abundance: .; CDR3nt: TGTGCCAGCAGCCACGGGTGGACAGGGCCGAACACTGAAGCTTTCTTT; CDR3aa: CASSHGWTGPNTEAFF
d_gene: .; v_gene: TRBV7-9; j_gene: TRBJ2-5; abundance: .; CDR3nt: TGTGCCAGCAGCTTCGGGTCGCAAGAGACCCAGTACTTC; CDR3aa: CASSFGSQETQYF
d_gene: .; v_gene: TRBV5-4; j_gene: TRBJ2-2; abundance: .; CDR3nt: TGTGCCAGCAGCTTTGGCACCGGGGAGCTGTTTTTT; CDR3aa: CASSFGTGELFF
d_gene: TRBD1; v_gene: TRBV19; j_gene: TRBJ1-2; abundance: .; CDR3nt: TGTGCCTCCCTCCGGGACAGGGGGCAGGGCCCCTATGGCTACACCTTC; CDR3aa: CASLRDRGQGPYGYTF
d_gene: .; v_gene: TRBV2; j_gene: TRBJ2-7; abundance: .; CDR3nt: TGTGCCAGCCAGACTGTATTCCTCTACGAGCAGTACTTC; CDR3aa: CASQTVFLYEQYF
d_gene: .; v_gene: TRBV6-5; j_gene: TRBJ1-1; abundance: .; CDR3nt: TGTGCCAGCAGTTACGATTGGGTGAACACTGAAGCTTTCTTT; CDR3aa: CASSYDWVNTEAFF
d_gene: .; v_gene: TRBV7-8; j_gene: TRBJ1-4; abundance: once; CDR3nt: TGTGCCAGCAGCCGGAATATACAGGGCGGGGGCCCAACTAATGAAAAACTGTTTTTT; CDR3aa: CASSRNIQGGGPTNEKLFF
d_gene: TRBD1; v_gene: TRBV11-2; j_gene: TRBJ2-1; abundance: .; CDR3nt: TGTGCCAGCAGCACCCGACAGGGTTATAGGGGTGAGCAGTTCTTC; CDR3aa: CASSTRQGYRGEQFF
d_gene: .; v_gene: TRBV2; j_gene: TRBJ2-7; abundance: once; CDR3nt: TGTGCCAGCGGGAAGGAGCGGAACTACGAGCAGTACTTC; CDR3aa: CASGKERNYEQYF
d_gene: .; v_gene: TRBV11-2; j_gene: TRBJ2-2; abundance: .; CDR3nt: TGTGCCAGCAGCTACACCGGGCGGAACCCCGGGGAGCTGTTTTTT; CDR3aa: CASSYTGRNPGELFF
d_gene: .; v_gene: TRBV2; j_gene: TRBJ2-5; abundance: .; CDR3nt: TGTGCCAGCAGTGAACGGGGTGGAACCCAGTACTTC; CDR3aa: CASSERGGTQYF
d_gene: .; v_gene: TRBV27; j_gene: TRBJ2-4; abundance: .; CDR3nt: TGTGCCAGCAGTTCGCCCGAGAGAGCCAAAAACATTCAGTACTTC; CDR3aa: CASSSPERAKNIQYF
d_gene: .; v_gene: TRBV2; j_gene: TRBJ2-1; abundance: .; CDR3nt: TGTGCCAGCAGTGAACAGGGATACAATGAGCAGTTCTTC; CDR3aa: CASSEQGYNEQFF
d_gene: .; v_gene: TRBV11-3; j_gene: TRBJ2-3; abundance: .; CDR3nt: TGTGCCAGCAGCTTATTTCGGCAGGGTGCGCAGTATTTT; CDR3aa: CASSLFRQGAQYF
d_gene: .; v_gene: TRBV10-3; j_gene: TRBJ2-5; abundance: .; CDR3nt: TGTGCCGCCGCTTGGAGGGGGCAAGAGACCCAGTACTTC; CDR3aa: CAAAWRGQETQYF
d_gene: TRBD1; v_gene: TRBV10-1; j_gene: TRBJ2-5; abundance: .; CDR3nt: TGCGCCACCGGGACAGGGAGTGGAGAGACCCAGTACTTC; CDR3aa: CATGTGSGETQYF
d_gene: TRBD1; v_gene: TRBV6-1; j_gene: TRBJ1-1; abundance: .; CDR3nt: TGTGCCAGCAGCCTGGACAGGCACACTGAAGCTTTCTTT; CDR3aa: CASSLDRHTEAFF
d_gene: TRBD1; v_gene: TRBV28; j_gene: TRBJ1-2; abundance: .; CDR3nt: TGTGCCAGCAGAAAACAAGGACAGGCCCTCCGTGGCTACACCTTC; CDR3aa: CASRKQGQALRGYTF
d_gene: .; v_gene: TRBV4-1; j_gene: TRBJ2-3; abundance: .; CDR3nt: TGCGCCAGCAGCCAAGGCGTGGCGGCAGATACGCAGTATTTT; CDR3aa: CASSQGVAADTQYF
d_gene: .; v_gene: TRBV11-2; j_gene: TRBJ1-6; abundance: .; CDR3nt: TGTGCCAGCTCCTGGGAGACGGTCACTAATTCACCCCTCCACTTT; CDR3aa: CASSWETVTNSPLHF
d_gene: TRBD1; v_gene: TRBV5-1; j_gene: TRBJ2-5; abundance: .; CDR3nt: TGCGCCAGCACAACAGGGGCCGGGGAGACCCAGTACTTC; CDR3aa: CASTTGAGETQYF
d_gene: .; v_gene: TRBV5-8; j_gene: TRBJ1-5; abundance: .; CDR3nt: TGTGCCAGCAGCTTGGATCGGAATCAGCCCCAGCATTTT; CDR3aa: CASSLDRNQPQHF
d_gene: .; v_gene: TRBV28; j_gene: TRBJ1-3; abundance: .; CDR3nt: TGTGCCAGCAGCGATATTGGAAACACCATATATTTT; CDR3aa: CASSDIGNTIYF
d_gene: .; v_gene: TRBV10-3; j_gene: TRBJ1-4; abundance: .; CDR3nt: TGTGCCATCCGAGGGGTCGATAATGAAAAACTGTTTTTT; CDR3aa: CAIRGVDNEKLFF
d_gene: TRBD1; v_gene: TRBV7-9; j_gene: TRBJ2-7; abundance: .; CDR3nt: TGTGCCAGCGCCGGGACAGGGGCCCAGGAGCAGTACTTC; CDR3aa: CASAGTGAQEQYF
d_gene: .; v_gene: TRBV7-2; j_gene: TRBJ1-5; abundance: few; CDR3nt: TGTGCCAGCAGCTTAGACCTAGGGGATCAGCCCCAGCATTTT; CDR3aa: CASSLDLGDQPQHF
d_gene: .; v_gene: TRBV9; j_gene: TRBJ1-3; abundance: .; CDR3nt: TGTGCCAGCAGCGCGGGACGGTTCTCTGGAAACACCATATATTTT; CDR3aa: CASSAGRFSGNTIYF
d_gene: .; v_gene: TRBV11-2; j_gene: TRBJ1-1; abundance: .; CDR3nt: TGTGCCAGCAGCATGACAGAGCAGAACACTGAAGCTTTCTTT; CDR3aa: CASSMTEQNTEAFF
d_gene: .; v_gene: TRBV9; j_gene: TRBJ2-2; abundance: few; CDR3nt: TGTGCCAGCAGCGTAAACACCGGGGAGCTGTTTTTT; CDR3aa: CASSVNTGELFF
d_gene: TRBD1; v_gene: TRBV4-2; j_gene: TRBJ1-1; abundance: .; CDR3nt: TGTGCCAGCAGCCAAGTTCCAGGGGGAAAGACTGAAGCTTTCTTT; CDR3aa: CASSQVPGGKTEAFF
d_gene: .; v_gene: TRBV2; j_gene: TRBJ2-5; abundance: .; CDR3nt: TGTGCCAGCAGTGCTCAGGGGGGCAAAGAGACCCAGTACTTC; CDR3aa: CASSAQGGKETQYF
d_gene: TRBD1; v_gene: TRBV30; j_gene: TRBJ1-4; abundance: .; CDR3nt: TGTGCCTGGACTATGACAGGGAGTGAAAAACTGTTTTTT; CDR3aa: CAWTMTGSEKLFF
d_gene: .; v_gene: TRBV10-3; j_gene: TRBJ1-5; abundance: .; CDR3nt: TGTGCCATCAGTGAAGAGCGGAGCAATCAGCCCCAGCATTTT; CDR3aa: CAISEERSNQPQHF
d_gene: TRBD2; v_gene: TRBV10-3; j_gene: TRBJ2-4; abundance: .; CDR3nt: TGTGCCTCAACTAGCGGGAGGTCTTCTGCCAAAAACATTCAGTACTTC; CDR3aa: CASTSGRSSAKNIQYF
d_gene: .; v_gene: TRBV12-5; j_gene: TRBJ1-1; abundance: .; CDR3nt: TGTGCTAGTGGTTATCAGGGGAGGGAAGCTTTCTTT; CDR3aa: CASGYQGREAFF
d_gene: TRBD1; v_gene: TRBV5-1; j_gene: TRBJ1-1; abundance: .; CDR3nt: TGCGCCAGCAGCTTAACAGGGGGTCGCGACACTGAAGCTTTCTTT; CDR3aa: CASSLTGGRDTEAFF
d_gene: .; v_gene: TRBV18; j_gene: TRBJ2-7; abundance: .; CDR3nt: TGTGCCAGCTCTCATGGAGCTCCCTACGAGCAGTACTTC; CDR3aa: CASSHGAPYEQYF
d_gene: .; v_gene: TRBV6-6; j_gene: TRBJ2-7; abundance: .; CDR3nt: TGTGCCAGCATGTGGGGGTGGAGCTCCTACGAGCAGTACTTC; CDR3aa: CASMWGWSSYEQYF
d_gene: .; v_gene: TRBV7-6; j_gene: TRBJ2-7; abundance: .; CDR3nt: TGTGCCAGCAGCCTAGACAGATTAACCTACGAGCAGTACTTC; CDR3aa: CASSLDRLTYEQYF
d_gene: .; v_gene: TRBV6-5; j_gene: TRBJ1-5; abundance: few; CDR3nt: TGTGCCAGCAGTTACCGCAATCAGCCCCAGCATTTT; CDR3aa: CASSYRNQPQHF
d_gene: .; v_gene: TRBV9; j_gene: TRBJ2-5; abundance: .; CDR3nt: TGTGCCAGCAGCGTAGCAATTGGGGGGAGAGAGACCCAGTACTTC; CDR3aa: CASSVAIGGRETQYF
d_gene: .; v_gene: TRBV29-1; j_gene: TRBJ2-5; abundance: .; CDR3nt: TGCAGCGTTGACGCTACTAGCCGGCAGACCCAGTACTTC; CDR3aa: CSVDATSRQTQYF
d_gene: .; v_gene: TRBV7-3; j_gene: TRBJ2-1; abundance: .; CDR3nt: TGTGCCAGCAGCTTAGCCATGAGCAATGAGCAGTTCTTC; CDR3aa: CASSLAMSNEQFF